This TCR beta chain stems from a study of T-cell reconstitution after alpha-beta-depleted transplantation in children. Overall study results and limits: Reported findings indicate that, about two months after transplant, alpha-beta T cells came from several hundred expanded clones, which were derived from non-depleted graft cells. At one year after transplant, newly produced T cells mostly accounted for T-cell counts and diversity. Surviving thymic progenitors and recipient T cells were the source of high TCRbeta diversity at day 60 in some patients.

This clonotype was seen a handful of times. Its target is not known. Molecular barcoding with unique molecular identifiers was used for the TCRbeta library. TCRdb ran MiXCR on the PCR reads and lists one entry per CDR3 protein. The sample lists 140,000 or so distinct CDR3 sequences; 8.8% were seen once. Sample: PBMCs, mostly from graft donor cells, taken 180 days after TCRalphabeta/CD19-depleted stem cell transplant. The sequence was obtained from a female patient between 2 and 15 years old who had a stem cell transplant for congenital amegakaryocytic thrombocytopenia, so the T cells may come from the graft donor.

This chain's CDR3 is CASSPPGQYRGYTF. CDR3 in DNA: TGTGCCAGCTCACCACCGGGACAGTACAGGGGCTACACCTTC. The chain is built from TRBV18 and TRBJ1-2; 7 bases align to TRBD1. The CDR3 spans 14 residues. Germline V gene sequence: CDR1 KGHSH, CDR2 LQKENI. The trim removed 0 bases at V and 8 bases at J, leaving 6 bases unmatched.